Detailed here is one TCR beta chain. Its target is not known. Sequencing used immunoSEQ multiplex PCR; TCRdb keeps in-frame clones, though not all of them. The top ten clones hold around 0.14% of a sample with about 2.4 million clones, 90% to 95% of them seen once. These data are taken from a study of shared clonotypes between healthy human individuals. Germline V gene data show CDR1 as SQVTM and CDR2 as ANQGSEA. The germline V and J ends were trimmed by 6 bases and 3 bases, with 21 bases remaining between them. CDR3 length equals 15 residues. Study results and caveats: For sorted subsets, rarefaction showed incomplete sequencing despite large depth.

This chain uses TRBV29-1 with TRBJ2-7; possibly TRBD1 for D (6 bases). The sample was naive CD4+ T cells sorted from blood. Subset defined: CD45RA+ positively selected. The sequence derives from a man between 18 and 29 years old in good health. CDR3 in DNA: TGCAGCGTAGGCTTCCCGGGACAAGGGAGCTACGAGCAGTACTTC. Amino acids: CSVGFPGQGSYEQYF.